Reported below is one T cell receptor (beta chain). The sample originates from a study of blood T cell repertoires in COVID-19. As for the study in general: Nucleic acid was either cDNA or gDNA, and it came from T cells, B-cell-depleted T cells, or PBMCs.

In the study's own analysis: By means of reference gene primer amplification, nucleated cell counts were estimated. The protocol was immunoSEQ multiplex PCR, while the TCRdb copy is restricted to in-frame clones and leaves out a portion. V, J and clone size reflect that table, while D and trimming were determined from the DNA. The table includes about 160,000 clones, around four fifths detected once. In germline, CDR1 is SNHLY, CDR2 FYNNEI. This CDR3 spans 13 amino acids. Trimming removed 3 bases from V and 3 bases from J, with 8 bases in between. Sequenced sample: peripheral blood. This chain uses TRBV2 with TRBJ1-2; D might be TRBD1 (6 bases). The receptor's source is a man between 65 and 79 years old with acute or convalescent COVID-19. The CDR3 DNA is TGTGCCAGCAGTGACAGGGGATACTATGGCTACACCTTC. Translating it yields CASSDRGYYGYTF.